Many counts were recorded for the clone carrying this TCR beta chain. Its antigen is still unknown. RNA transcripts provided the source from which TCR beta CDR3 regions were amplified. A set of HTBI primers served as the primers for a first-round RT-PCR of the TCR CDR3. In TCRdb, the multiplex PCR reads were re-called with MiXCR into one record per CDR3 protein. The table has 45,000 or so distinct CDR3 sequences, around 48% seen once. The record originates from a study of T cells in Graves' hyperthyroidism and ophthalmopathy. Study-level results: Stable hyperthyroidism was separated from ophthalmopathy by a model based on 13 V-J features. Most clonotypes that expanded in the thyroid above 0.001 also showed up in blood.

Newly diagnosed patients aged 18 to 65 had hyperthyroidism of under 2 months' duration. In making diagnoses, clinical symptoms, serum thyroxine and TRAb, thyroid ultrasound and orbital computed tomography were all used. V lost 7 bases to trimming and J lost 6 bases, with 15 bases between them. This CDR3 region has 14 residues. V usage is TRBV12-3 or TRBV12-4 and J usage is TRBJ2-2; D might be TRBD2 (6 bases). The TCR comes from a woman aged 50 to 60 with Graves' hyperthyroidism. The sample taken for sequencing was peripheral blood or thyroid tissue (not recorded which). The CDR3 loop reads CASTRGSSAGELFF. CDR3 sequence (DNA): TGTGCCAGCACCCGGGGGAGTTCAGCCGGGGAGCTGTTTTTT.